The next 27 T cell receptor beta chains were all read from a single sample in a study of graft-versus-host responses after intestinal transplantation. Sequenced by immunoSEQ multiplex PCR; TCRdb stores in-frame clones only, minus some. The sample carries about 29,000 clones, 85% to 95% recorded once. This specimen was PBMCs, taken around 70 days after intestinal transplant. The receptors stem from a human patient who received an intestinal transplant, so some T cells may come from the graft donor.

The rearrangement uses TRBV9 and TRBJ2-3; TRBD2 might be the D (6 bases). Per germline, CDR1 SGDLS and CDR2 YYNGEE. V was trimmed by 4 bases and J by 1 base, leaving 13 bases between them. The CDR3 is made up of 15 amino acids. CDR3 in DNA: TGTGCCAGCAGCCCCCGACTAGAAGGCACAGATACGCAGTATTTT. Translation gives CASSPRLEGTDTQYF. The full variable domain, with the rest looked up from reference TRBV9 and TRBJ2-3, is DSGVTQTPKHLITATGQRVTLRCSPRSGDLSVYWYQQSLDQGLQFLIQYYNGEERAKGNILERFSAQQFPDLHSELNLSSLELGDSALYFCASSPRLEGTDTQYFGPGTRLTVL.

V is TRBV9 and J is TRBJ1-4; TRBD1 matches 7 bases. This CDR3 has 15 residues. The ends lost 0 bases at V and 5 bases at J; junction bases unmatched: 4. Germline-derived CDR1 and CDR2 are SGDLS and YYNGEE. CDR3 residues: CASSVGGTENEKLFF. The CDR3 nucleotides read TGTGCCAGCAGCGTAGGAGGGACAGAAAATGAAAAACTGTTTTTT.

The chain links TRBV7-6 to TRBJ2-4, with 10 bases identical to TRBD2. Germline V lookup: CDR1 SGHVS, CDR2 FNYEAQ. The CDR3 has 18 residues. V trimming: 2 bases; J trimming: 8 bases; junction bases outside the gene matches: 15. CDR3 loop: CASSLLERYASGGDIQYF. The CDR3 DNA follows: TGTGCCAGCAGCTTATTAGAACGCTACGCTAGCGGGGGAGACATTCAGTACTTC.

The chain has TRBV9 and TRBJ2-1; 8 nucleotides line up with TRBD2. CDR1 and CDR2 from the germline V gene are SGDLS and YYNGEE. There are 17 residues in the CDR3. The V and J ends lost 0 bases and 2 bases, in that order; junction bases with no gene match: 7. The CDR3: CASSVGSGSGTYNEQFF. DNA for the CDR3: TGTGCCAGCAGCGTAGGGAGCGGGAGTGGGACCTACAATGAGCAGTTCTTC.

The genes are TRBV2 and TRBJ2-3, with D possibly being TRBD2 (6 bases). From germline, CDR1 is SNHLY and CDR2 FYNNEI. V shed 6 bases and J shed 0 bases, with 13 bases lying between them. The length of the CDR3 is 15 residues. CDR3 nucleotides: TGTGCCAGCAGGGAGATAGCGGTGAGCACAGATACGCAGTATTTT. Translated: CASREIAVSTDTQYF.

The chain employs TRBV4-3 and TRBJ1-1, with a tentative D call TRBD1 (5 bases). Trimming removed 3 bases at V and 4 bases at J, with 15 bases between. The CDR3 runs 15 residues. The germline V gene encodes CDR1 LGHNA and CDR2 YSLEER. The CDR3 here is CASSQTAGGATEAFF. The CDR3 DNA reads as TGCGCCAGCAGCCAGACTGCCGGTGGGGCCACTGAAGCTTTCTTT.

The chain couples TRBV19 to TRBJ2-5, with D possibly TRBD2 on 5 matching bases. The V end was cut by 4 bases, the J end by 1 base, with 13 bases between. The CDR3 loop spans 15 amino acids. Germline lookup yields CDR1 LNHDA and CDR2 SQIVND (reference sequence). The CDR3 is CASSTRGSAQETQYF. CDR3 nucleotide sequence: TGTGCCAGTAGTACCCGTGGTAGCGCCCAAGAGACCCAGTACTTC.

The genes are TRBV5-1 and TRBJ2-1, with 11 nucleotides matching TRBD2. Trimming took 1 base from V and 7 from J; bases not matched to a gene: 4. Germline CDR1 and CDR2: SGHRS and YFSETQ. The CDR3 runs 15 residues. The DNA of the CDR3 is TGCGCCAGCAGCTTGCAGACTAGCGGGGTGAATGAGCAGTTCTTC. Protein: CASSLQTSGVNEQFF.

This sequence joins TRBV30 and TRBJ2-3, with D possibly matching TRBD2 (6 bases). With 8 bases removed from V and 7 bases from J, the gap between germline ends came to 22 bases. Per germline, CDR1 GTSNPN and CDR2 SVGIG (reference sequence). The CDR3 extends over 14 amino acids. CDR3 sequence: CAGEDGDDPNTQYF. In DNA form, the CDR3 reads TGTGCCGGGGAGGACGGAGACGATCCTAATACGCAGTATTTT.

J is TRBJ2-5 and V is TRBV4-1; 8 bases match TRBD1. The CDR3 is 15 residues long. The J segment lost 5 bases and the V segment lost 1 base, leaving 6 bases of the junction unmatched. The germline CDR1 and CDR2 sequences are MGHRA and YSYEKL. The CDR3 loop reads CASSQGTGRQETQYF. The CDR3 DNA reads as TGCGCCAGCAGCCAAGGGACAGGGAGGCAGGAGACCCAGTACTTC.

The gene calls are TRBV9 and TRBJ1-3; D is perhaps TRBD1 (5 bases). The CDR3 is 14 residues long. Germline V gene lookup returns CDR1 SGDLS and CDR2 YYNGEE. Trimming cost V 7 bases and J 2 bases, with 13 bases left between them. As DNA, the CDR3 is TGTGCCAGCGGGACGGGAGAACCTGGAAACACCATATATTTT. Protein product: CASGTGEPGNTIYF.

This clone showed up just a few times. The V and J genes are TRBV7-9 and TRBJ2-2; maybe TRBD1 (6 bases). Germline CDR1 reads SEHNR; CDR2 reads FQNEAQ (reference sequence). Trimming removed 2 bases at V and 7 bases at J, with 14 bases between. The CDR3 sequence is 15 residues long. CDR3 residues: CASSLFWGQDGELFF. In DNA, the CDR3 is TGTGCCAGCAGCTTATTCTGGGGGCAGGACGGGGAGCTGTTTTTT.

The chain uses TRBV7-8 and TRBJ2-5; 14 bases map to TRBD2. Germline CDR1 reads SGHVS; CDR2 reads FQNEAQ. This CDR3 region has 14 residues. The trim removed 5 bases at V and 5 bases at J, leaving 1 base unmatched. The CDR3 region has the DNA TGTGCCAGCAGCCGGACTAGCGGGAGGGAGACCCAGTACTTC. Protein sequence: CASSRTSGRETQYF.

The chain combines TRBV11-2 with TRBJ2-1; D gene ambiguous. Trimming stripped 1 base from V and 10 bases from J, with 14 bases between. This CDR3 comprises 14 residues. Germline CDR1 and CDR2: SGHAT and FQNNGV. The CDR3 loop is CASSLGPTGTEQFF. The CDR3 DNA follows: TGTGCCAGCAGCTTAGGCCCCACGGGCACAGAGCAGTTCTTC.

This chain joins TRBV6-5 and TRBJ2-7, with D maybe TRBD1 (6 bases). V lost 5 bases and J lost 0, with 8 bases in between. Germline loops: CDR1 MNHEY, CDR2 SVGAGI. The CDR3 contains 13 residues. The CDR3 spells CASSRDISYEQYF. CDR3 nucleotides: TGTGCCAGCAGTCGGGACATCTCCTACGAGCAGTACTTC.

The rearrangement links TRBV28 to TRBJ2-1, with 10 nucleotides matching TRBD1. The germline V gene has CDR1 MDHEN and CDR2 SYDVKM. This CDR3 has 15 amino acids. The J segment lost 6 bases and the V segment lost 6 bases, leaving 8 bases of the junction unmatched. The CDR3 region is CASSPGQGGSNEQFF. DNA of the CDR3: TGTGCCAGCAGCCCAGGACAGGGGGGAAGCAATGAGCAGTTCTTC.

The rearrangement links TRBV5-1 to TRBJ2-7, with a tentative D call TRBD1 (9 bases). Germline CDR1 SGHRS, CDR2 YFSETQ. The CDR3 is 19 amino acids. V was pared by 3 bases and J by 4 bases, with 29 bases between. The CDR3 loop is CASSSTGTGFLAGLYEQYF. Here the CDR3 DNA reads TGCGCCAGCAGCTCGACCGGGACAGGGTTCCTAGCGGGTCTATACGAGCAGTACTTC.

The chain carries TRBV7-6 and TRBJ1-4; D may be TRBD1 (5 bases). The V gene lost 5 bases and the J gene lost 3 bases, with 10 bases spanning the gap. The length of the CDR3 is 14 residues. Germline-derived CDR1 and CDR2 are SGHVS and FNYEAQ. The CDR3 spells CASSAGPANEKLFF. The CDR3 bases are TGTGCCAGCAGCGCAGGGCCAGCTAATGAAAAACTGTTTTTT.

V gene TRBV4-1 combines with J gene TRBJ1-1; D is unresolved. Germline V gives CDR1 MGHRA, CDR2 YSYEKL. V shed 0 bases and J shed 2 bases, with 7 bases lying between them. The CDR3 extends over 14 amino acids. The CDR3 DNA sequence: TGCGCCAGCAGCCAAGATACGGGAAACACTGAAGCTTTCTTT. As protein: CASSQDTGNTEAFF.

The genes are TRBV11-1 and TRBJ2-7; 7 bases are a match to TRBD2. The CDR3 loop spans 15 amino acids. Germline V gene sequence: CDR1 SGHAT, CDR2 FQDESV (reference sequence). The J segment lost 0 bases and the V segment lost 1 base, leaving 3 bases of the junction unmatched. For the CDR3, the DNA is TGTGCCAGCAGCTTAGACAGCGGGGACTCCTACGAGCAGTACTTC. Its translation: CASSLDSGDSYEQYF.

This sequence joins TRBV5-6 and TRBJ1-5; D not resolved. This CDR3 has 13 residues. Germline CDR1 reads SGHDT; CDR2 reads YYEEEE. V was trimmed by 0 bases and J by 4 bases, leaving 5 bases between them. The CDR3 spells CASSLAGNQPQHF. In nucleotides, the CDR3 is TGTGCCAGCAGCTTGGCCGGGAATCAGCCCCAGCATTTT. Combining the CDR3 with reference TRBV5-6 and TRBJ1-5 gives the whole variable domain DAGVTQSPTHLIKTRGQQVTLRCSPKSGHDTVSWYQQALGQGPQFIFQYYEEEERQRGNFPDRFSGHQFPNYSSELNVNALLLGDSALYLCASSLAGNQPQHFGDGTRLSIL.

The rearrangement uses TRBV6-4 and TRBJ2-7; perhaps TRBD1 as D (6 bases). CDR1 and CDR2 from the germline V gene are MRHNA and SNTAGT. Trimming took 10 bases from V and 5 from J, leaving 15 bases between them. The CDR3 is 12 residues long. The chain's CDR3 is CATKGGFHEQYF. DNA for the CDR3: TGTGCCACCAAAGGGGGTTTCCACGAGCAGTACTTC.

The chain joins TRBV19 to TRBJ2-7, with D perhaps matching TRBD1 or TRBD2 (6 bases each). V was pared by 3 bases and J by 3 bases, with 15 bases between. This CDR3 spans 15 amino acids. In germline, CDR1 is LNHDA, CDR2 SQIVND (reference sequence). CDR3 coding DNA: TGTGCCAGTAGTATTGGTTCGGGGGCAGTCTACGAGCAGTACTTC. Amino acid sequence: CASSIGSGAVYEQYF.

This clone was found once. This chain joins TRBV2 and TRBJ2-7, with 7 bases lining up with TRBD1. The CDR3 sequence is 17 residues long. Per germline, CDR1 SNHLY and CDR2 FYNNEI. The ends lost 1 base at V and 3 bases at J; junction bases unmatched: 12. DNA for the CDR3: TGTGCCAGCAGTGAAGTTTCTAGGGGGCTTACTAGCTACGAGCAGTACTTC. Its translation: CASSEVSRGLTSYEQYF. The complete variable domain, with remaining parts taken from reference TRBV2 and TRBJ2-7, reads EPEVTQTPSHQVTQMGQEVILRCVPISNHLYFYWYRQILGQKVEFLVSFYNNEISEKSEIFDDQFSVERPDGSNFTLKIRSTKLEDSAMYFCASSEVSRGLTSYEQYFGPGTRLTVT.

The chain carries TRBV6-4 and TRBJ1-2; no definite D call. Germline lookup yields CDR1 MRHNA and CDR2 SNTAGT. The V gene lost 2 bases and the J gene lost 8 bases, with 12 bases spanning the gap. CDR3 length equals 13 residues. CDR3 amino acids: CASSDRGLRGYTF. As DNA, the CDR3 is TGTGCCAGCAGTGACCGGGGTTTAAGGGGCTACACCTTC.

This chain links TRBV13 with TRBJ2-5; 9 nucleotides match TRBD2. Germline lookup yields CDR1 PRHDT and CDR2 FYEKMQ (reference sequence). CDR3 size: 16 residues. Trimming at V came to 4 bases and at J to 1 base, leaving 7 bases not matched to a gene. The CDR3 loop reads CASSSSGATFQETQYF. CDR3 nucleotides: TGTGCCAGCAGCTCTAGCGGGGCGACCTTCCAAGAGACCCAGTACTTC.

This clone has a single count. The CDR3 bases are TGTGCCAGCAGCTTAGACAGAAGCTCTGGAAACACCATATATTTT. It yields the protein CASSLDRSSGNTIYF. This chain uses TRBV7-6 with TRBJ1-3; D remains ambiguous. The CDR3 contains 15 residues. Trimming removed 1 base from V and 0 bases from J, with 7 bases in between. From germline, CDR1 is SGHVS and CDR2 FNYEAQ. The full variable domain, completed using reference TRBV7-6 and TRBJ1-3, is GAGVSQSPRYKVTKRGQDVALRCDPISGHVSLYWYRQALGQGPEFLTYFNYEAQQDKSGLPNDRFSAERPEGSISTLTIQRTEQRDSAMYRCASSLDRSSGNTIYFGEGSWLTVV.